The 7 T cell receptor beta chains in this list originate from one sample, sequenced in a study of neurological immune-mediated disorders. TCRdb reprocessed the 5' RACE reads with MiXCR, giving one entry per CDR3 protein. Of about 66,000 distinct CDR3 sequences in the sample, around 3.1% are singletons; the top ten hold around 3.8%. Source material: PBMCs. These receptor sequences come from a man aged 35 to 55 with multiple sclerosis.

In its sample, this clonotype was seen many times. The V and J genes are TRBV9 and TRBJ2-2, with D perhaps TRBD1 (5 bases). V dropped 4 bases and J dropped 3 bases, with 19 bases sitting between them. The CDR3 length is 17 residues. The germline V gene has CDR1 SGDLS and CDR2 YYNGEE. CDR3 residues: CASSPRRSATDTGELFF. Here the CDR3 DNA reads TGTGCCAGCAGCCCCCGACGATCGGCGACAGACACCGGGGAGCTGTTTTTT.

This clonotype has a count of ten or more. J is TRBJ2-1 and V is TRBV10-3, with 14 bases matching TRBD2. The V gene's germline CDR1 is ENHRY and CDR2 SYGVKD. The CDR3 length is 15 residues. After removal of 6 bases from V and 5 bases from J, the junction contained 3 bases not matched to a gene. CDR3 nucleotide sequence: TGTGCCATCAGGACTAGCGGGGGGGCCCACAATGAGCAGTTCTTC. As protein: CAIRTSGGAHNEQFF.

Many counts were recorded for this clonotype. The chain has TRBV6-5 and TRBJ2-7; TRBD1 might be the D (6 bases). The length of the CDR3 is 16 residues. With 6 bases removed from V and 0 bases from J, the gap between germline ends came to 18 bases. Germline CDR1 reads MNHEY; CDR2 reads SVGAGI. The CDR3 spells CASSPGTSESSYEQYF. Here the CDR3 DNA reads TGTGCCAGCAGCCCAGGGACATCTGAAAGCTCCTACGAGCAGTACTTC.

This clonotype was found many times. The chain uses TRBV9 and TRBJ2-2; D is unresolved. The V gene's germline CDR1 is SGDLS and CDR2 YYNGEE. There are 17 residues in the CDR3. Trimming pared 0 bases from V and 0 bases from J, leaving 12 bases between. The CDR3 DNA reads as TGTGCCAGCAGCGTAGCTGGGTCTCCGTCGAACACCGGGGAGCTGTTTTTT. Its protein is CASSVAGSPSNTGELFF.

Turning to this clonotype: The conserved phenylalanine or tryptophan is not found at the CDR3 terminus, so this likely reflects a read error. CDR3 nucleotides: TGTGCCAGCAGTTACGGACTAGCGGGGACCCAGTACAAC. Translating it yields CASSYGLAGTQYN. The V and J genes are TRBV6-2 or TRBV6-3 and TRBJ2-5, with 11 bases lining up with TRBD2. Germline CDR1 reads MNHEY; CDR2 reads SVGEGT. This CDR3 comprises 13 residues. J lost 7 bases, V lost 2 bases, and 0 bases had no gene match.

In its sample, this clonotype was seen many times. The chain joins TRBV5-5 to TRBJ2-2; perhaps TRBD2 as D (6 bases). Germline CDR1 is SGHKS and CDR2 is YYEKEE (reference sequence). The V gene lost 1 base and the J gene lost 7 bases, with 14 bases spanning the gap. CDR3 length: 15 amino acids. The chain's CDR3 is CASSLREPEIGELFF. For the CDR3, the DNA is TGTGCCAGCAGCTTGCGGGAGCCCGAGATCGGGGAGCTGTTTTTT.

This clonotype was observed many times. The chain couples TRBV5-1 to TRBJ1-3; possible D gene TRBD1, 6 bases. Trimming stripped 3 bases from V and 8 bases from J, with 15 bases between. Germline V gene data show CDR1 as SGHRS and CDR2 as YFSETQ. This CDR3 has 14 residues. CDR3: CASSSGAIGDTIYF. The CDR3 DNA reads as TGCGCCAGCAGCTCGGGGGCCATTGGGGACACCATATATTTT.